These 21 T cell receptor beta chains came from one sample sequenced in a study of beta chain features in type 1 diabetes. Points from the study as a whole: All four CD4+ subsets of Type 1 diabetes patients contained TCRB CDR3s that were moderately but significantly shorter.

No antigens are known for them. As every portion of the isolated RNA was reverse transcribed, the sequencing read expressed TCRB transcripts. Profiled with immunoSEQ multiplex PCR; TCRdb holds only in-frame clones, not every one. There are some 360,000 clones in the sample; 8% to 10% occur only once, and about 0.6% lies in the top ten. Sequenced sample: central memory CD4+ T cells from blood. All receptors derive from a man aged 25-40 years with type 1 diabetes.

In this sample, this clone turned up a few times. V and J are TRBV5-6 and TRBJ2-3; D is ambiguous. Trimming shortened V by 0 bases and J by 7 bases, and 15 bases separated the two germline ends. The CDR3 consists of 15 residues. Germline CDR1 is SGHDT and CDR2 is YYEEEE. The CDR3 DNA sequence: TGTGCCAGCAGCTTGGCTGGCGGAACAACGTATACGCAGTATTTT. Protein product: CASSLAGGTTYTQYF.

The CDR3 sequence: CSVGAAAYEQYF. The CDR3 region has the DNA TGCAGCGTTGGGGCCGCGGCCTACGAGCAGTACTTC. The chain links TRBV29-1 to TRBJ2-7; D not resolved. In germline, CDR1 is SQVTM, CDR2 ANQGSEA. CDR3 length: 12 amino acids. V lost 4 bases and J 2 bases, leaving 9 bases between the germline ends.

There are a few counts of this clone. This chain connects TRBV5-1 to TRBJ2-7; D tentatively fits TRBD1 or TRBD2 (5 bases each). The CDR3 spans 15 residues. Germline V lookup: CDR1 SGHRS, CDR2 YFSETQ. The V end was cut by 0 bases, the J end by 0 bases, with 10 bases between. The CDR3 reads CASSLDGTFSYEQYF. Written as DNA, the CDR3 is TGCGCCAGCAGCTTGGACGGGACCTTCTCCTACGAGCAGTACTTC.

The V call is TRBV19, the J call TRBJ1-1; D ambiguous. V was pared by 5 bases and J by 8 bases, with 9 bases between. Germline V CDR1 and CDR2: LNHDA, SQIVND (reference sequence). The CDR3 contains 11 residues. The CDR3 nucleotides are TGTGCCAGTAGTCGACGCGGAGAAGCTTTCTTT. It codes for CASSRRGEAFF. The complete variable domain, with remaining parts taken from reference TRBV19 and TRBJ1-1, reads DGGITQSPKYLFRKEGQNVTLSCEQNLNHDAMYWYRQDPGQGLRLIYYSQIVNDFQKGDIAEGYSVSREKKESFPLTVTSAQKNPTAFYLCASSRRGEAFFGQGTRLTVV.

This clone has only a few counts. This chain joins TRBV7-2 and TRBJ1-2, with a tentative D call TRBD1 (5 bases). CDR3 length: 14 residues. V lost 1 base and J lost 4, with 10 bases in between. CDR1 SGHTA and CDR2 FQGNSA come from the germline V gene. The CDR3 nucleotides are TGTGCCAGCAGCTTAGGACAGACTATCTATGGCTACACCTTC. It translates to CASSLGQTIYGYTF.

This chain uses TRBV27 with TRBJ2-2, with TRBD1 identical over 8 bases. V lost 4 bases and J lost 3; bases outside the gene matches: 1. This CDR3 is 14 amino acids long. Germline V lookup: CDR1 MNHEY, CDR2 SMNVEV (reference sequence). Here the CDR3 DNA reads TGTGCCAGCAGTTGGGGACAGGACACCGGGGAGCTGTTTTTT. The encoded protein is CASSWGQDTGELFF.

V usage is TRBV7-8 and J usage is TRBJ2-7; 13 nucleotides match TRBD2. V lost 5 bases, J lost 6 bases, and 4 bases stayed unmatched. The germline V gene has CDR1 SGHVS and CDR2 FQNEAQ. The CDR3 loop spans 14 amino acids. In DNA form, the CDR3 reads TGTGCCAGCAGCCTGGGACTAGCGGGAAGCGAGCAGTACTTC. Translated: CASSLGLAGSEQYF.

This clone was seen a few times. This chain connects TRBV7-9 to TRBJ2-7, with unresolved D. The CDR3 is 13 residues long. V gave up 7 bases and J gave up 6 bases, with 16 bases separating them. From germline, CDR1 is SEHNR and CDR2 FQNEAQ (reference sequence). The CDR3 DNA follows: TGTGCCAGCACCCTTAATATGGTGGGCGAGCAGTACTTC. Its protein is CASTLNMVGEQYF.

This clone was observed at least ten times. The CDR3 DNA reads as TGTGCCAGCAGCTTCGGACAGGGCGCTGAAGCTTTCTTT. Protein: CASSFGQGAEAFF. The rearrangement uses TRBV11-1 and TRBJ1-1, with 8 bases fitting TRBD1. V was pared by 3 bases and J by 6 bases, with 3 bases of the junction left unmatched. Germline CDR1 reads SGHAT; CDR2 reads FQDESV (reference sequence). The length of the CDR3 is 13 residues.

The chain is built from TRBV10-2 and TRBJ1-5; D uncertain. Per the germline V gene, CDR1 is WSHSY and CDR2 is SAAADI. V was trimmed by 4 bases and J by 5 bases, leaving 12 bases between them. The CDR3 consists of 14 residues. CDR3 coding DNA: TGCGCCAGCAGTGGCGGGAATTACGATCAGCCCCAGCATTTT. Amino acid sequence: CASSGGNYDQPQHF.

This clone was detected a few times. V usage is TRBV6-5 and J usage is TRBJ1-1, with D uncertain. V lost 11 bases and J lost 4, with 20 bases in between. This CDR3 comprises 14 residues. CDR1 is MNHEY, CDR2 SVGAGI, per germline. CDR3: CAVGSSERGTEAFF. CDR3 nucleotide sequence: TGTGCCGTCGGGTCATCTGAGCGTGGCACTGAAGCTTTCTTT.

The chain links TRBV20-1 to TRBJ2-7; D gene unclear. The V end lost 6 bases, the J end lost 7 bases, and 10 bases lay between the germline ends. The CDR3 length is 10 residues. Germline V lookup: CDR1 DFQATT, CDR2 SNEGSKA (reference sequence). CDR3 in DNA: TGCAGTGCGGATTCACAGGAGCAGTACTTC. Protein product: CSADSQEQYF.

V and J are TRBV5-1 and TRBJ1-1; no clear D. V was clipped by 0 bases and J by 1 base, with 4 bases between them. CDR3 length equals 13 residues. CDR1 and CDR2 (germline): SGHRS, YFSETQ. CDR3 nucleotide sequence: TGCGCCAGCAGCTTGGCCCAGAACACTGAAGCTTTCTTT. Translation gives CASSLAQNTEAFF.

The chain uses TRBV5-1 and TRBJ2-1; possibly TRBD1 or TRBD2 for D (5 bases each). The CDR3 is 15 amino acids. V lost 0 bases, J lost 2 bases, and 9 bases lay in between. CDR1 SGHRS and CDR2 YFSETQ come from the germline V gene. This chain's CDR3 is CASSLAGSTYNEQFF. As DNA, the CDR3 is TGCGCCAGCAGCTTGGCAGGGAGTACCTACAATGAGCAGTTCTTC.

This clone appeared a few times. This chain links TRBV27 with TRBJ2-7; a weak D match, TRBD2 (5 bases). The V end was cut by 6 bases, the J end by 2 bases, with 14 bases between. The CDR3 has 14 amino acids. Germline CDR1 reads MNHEY; CDR2 reads SMNVEV (reference sequence). CDR3 region: CASSSRPGAYEQYF. CDR3 nucleotides: TGTGCCAGCAGCTCCCGCCCCGGGGCCTACGAGCAGTACTTC.

The V gene is TRBV28, the J gene TRBJ2-7; D unclear. Trimming pared 3 bases from V and 1 base from J, leaving 4 bases between. The CDR3 sequence is 12 residues long. Germline CDR1 and CDR2: MDHEN and SYDVKM. CDR3 loop: CASSFQSYEQYF. CDR3 in DNA: TGTGCCAGCAGTTTCCAGTCCTACGAGCAGTACTTC.

The J gene is TRBJ2-1, the V gene TRBV7-2; TRBD2 agrees at 9 bases. In germline, CDR1 is SGHTA, CDR2 FQGNSA. The length of the CDR3 is 17 residues. V was pared by 2 bases and J by 5 bases, with 10 bases of the junction left unmatched. The CDR3 region is CASSLPRGSGRNNEQFF. The CDR3, as DNA: TGTGCCAGCAGCTTACCCCGGGGTAGCGGGAGAAACAATGAGCAGTTCTTC.

In its sample, this clone was seen a few times. This sequence joins TRBV11-2 and TRBJ2-1; D is undetermined. This CDR3 contains 13 residues. Germline CDR1 is SGHAT and CDR2 is FQNNGV. V lost 5 bases and J 7 bases, leaving 12 bases between the germline ends. CDR3 in DNA: TGTGCCAGCAGCCTTAGTTTTGGGAATGAGCAGTTCTTC. Translated, it gives CASSLSFGNEQFF.

This chain uses TRBV25-1 with TRBJ2-1; D might be TRBD1 (7 bases). Germline V gene lookup returns CDR1 MGHDK and CDR2 SYGVNS. The V and J ends lost 1 base and 3 bases respectively, with 16 bases between them. This CDR3 has 17 amino acids. CDR3 loop: CASSELEGAKVYNEQFF. The DNA of the CDR3 is TGTGCCAGCAGTGAATTGGAGGGGGCCAAGGTCTACAATGAGCAGTTCTTC.

There are a few counts of this clone. The chain carries TRBV27 and TRBJ1-2; no firm D call. Trimming cost V 6 bases and J 8 bases, with 13 bases left between them. CDR1 is MNHEY and CDR2 is SMNVEV in the germline V gene (reference sequence). The CDR3 is made up of 12 amino acids. CDR3 in amino acids: CASSYAPRGYTF. CDR3 sequence (DNA): TGTGCCAGCAGCTACGCACCAAGGGGCTACACCTTC.

This chain links TRBV30 with TRBJ1-1, with TRBD1 matching over 7 bases. Germline assignment: CDR1 GTSNPN and CDR2 SVGIG (reference sequence). CDR3 length: 12 amino acids. Unmatched junction bases numbered 8, after V lost 0 bases and J lost 13 bases. The CDR3 here is CAWSVPRQGVFF. The DNA of the CDR3 is TGTGCCTGGAGTGTACCCCGACAGGGCGTTTTCTTT. Full variable domain (rest looked up from reference TRBV30 and TRBJ1-1): SQTIHQWPATLVQPVGSPLSLECTVEGTSNPNLYWYRQAAGRGLQLLFYSVGIGQISSEVPQNLSASRPQDRQFILSSKKLLLSDSGFYLCAWSVPRQGVFFGQGTRLTVV.